A single T cell receptor (beta chain) is shown here with its context. Gene names are mouse gene names. The read comes to an end 4 residues before the CDR3 does, leaving the germline J gene to fill in the end. Reverse transcription of extracted RNA yielded cDNA, which provided the sequencing template. The data were produced by immunoSEQ multiplex PCR, yet TCRdb's version contains in-frame clones alone and is incomplete. The sample shows 270,000 or so clones, none of them appearing just once. This entry is derived from a study of CD8+ T cells in alopecia areata. Sorting used CD4, CD8alpha, NKG2D, NKG2ACE and other markers on pooled cutaneous lymph node cells. The CDR3 sequence is 16 residues long. Germline CDR1 and CDR2: SGHSN and HYEKVE.

This TCR came from a C3H/HeJ mouse with alopecia areata. Strain MHC haplotype: H2-k. The rearrangement links TRBV12-1 to TRBJ1-2; 12 bases map to TRBD1. Sequenced sample: CD4+ T cells sorted from a lymph node. This chain's CDR3 is CASSLSGQGARSDYTF. Partial CDR3 DNA: TGTGCCAGCTCTCTCTCGGGACAGGGGGCGAGGTCC.